This TCR beta chain was recovered during a study of shared clonotypes between healthy human individuals (dated by TCRdb to about 2020). Concerning the study at large: A couple of women and a few men aged 18 to 49 years were included in the cohort. For each donor, CD4 naive and CD4 memory were each run on three plates, CD8 naive on two plates, and CD8 memory on one plate. Between about 0.94 and 8.9 billion PBMCs per donor were obtained by leukapheresis. Libraries were prepared and TCR repertoires were sequenced by different laboratories using diverse techniques, in order to increase sequencing depth and limit assay-specific biases. The study deeply sequenced blood TCR repertoires of about 5 healthy adults to estimate repertoire size and the extent of clonotype sharing between individuals. What the study reported, not specific to this receptor: The genetic and exposure-history diversity represented was limited by the small number of donors. Pairwise subsampling indicated that sequencing depth was expected to affect the degree of clonotype sharing among donors. Roughly 5% of naive CD4, 3.5% of naive CD8, roughly 2.4% of memory CD4, and 0.35% to 0.4% of memory CD8 clonotypes were shared across several donors. Naive subsets generally had larger estimated clonotype richness than memory subsets did. Incomplete sequencing was indicated by rarefaction of sorted-subset datasets, despite the large sequencing depth. Higher generation probabilities were observed for clonotypes shared by all four sorted-subset donors than for non-shared clonotypes. Sampling was restricted to blood, and TCR repertoires in tissue are likely to differ from TCR repertoires in blood.

Healthy HIV-negative adults with no recently reported acute infections or vaccinations were included as donors. Every donor was a Caucasian adult residing in Nashville, Tennessee, USA. CD4+ T cells were enriched by magnetic negative selection, after which naive cells were positively selected on CD45RA and the negative fraction was taken as the memory subset. Blood was obtained by leukapheresis, after which PBMCs were separated by Ficoll-Histopaque density gradient centrifugation and cryopreserved in liquid nitrogen vapor phase. Analytical flow cytometry was used to check the purity and quantity of every magnetically sorted T cell population. Genomic DNA was isolated from each sorted fraction and quantified by UV absorbance on a Nanodrop 2000c. From its cysteine to its phenylalanine, the CDR3 spans 14 amino acids. The only DNA kept is the CDR3, 42 bases in frame from the first base. CDR1 and CDR2 are read off the germline V gene as KGHSH and LQKENI. V is reduced by 1 base and J by 4 bases, leaving a spacing of 10 bases between them.

Using the deep immunoSEQ assay, TCR CDR3 regions were amplified from genomic DNA by multiplex PCR. Extracted genomic DNA from each cell subset was distributed evenly across all wells of several immunoSEQ 96-well plates, and each plate was treated as a replicate. For sorted subsets, roughly 200 ng genomic DNA, equal to about 30,000 T cell genomes, was loaded into each replicate PCR. Purified libraries were measured with a Qubit 3.0 fluorometer, size-checked on a Bioanalyzer 2100, and measured again with the KAPA Library Quantification kit. Every immunoSEQ 96-well plate was sequenced on a separate single-read 150-cycle Illumina NextSeq 550 flow cell. The published analysis was carried out like this. Because the immunoSEQ output held only junctional sequences and lacked quality scores, the filtering could not match the filtering applied to full-length reads. To assign V/J genes and CDR3, sequences were annotated using PyIR, a Python wrapper for IgBLAST v1.9, with IMGT germline references. Reads were removed for weak V/J assignments (E-value above 1e-6), missing CDR3, stop codons, out-of-frame junctions, or ambiguous translated residues. V3J clonotypes were defined by identical inferred V gene, J gene, and CDR3 amino acid sequence. Percentage overlap between repertoires was calculated by dividing the number of shared unique clonotypes by the size of the smaller repertoire. RTK rarefaction, the Chao1 estimator, and Recon v2.1 estimates of unobserved clonotypes were used to assess repertoire richness. Generation probabilities were computed with OLGA for all TCRbeta clonotypes obtained by the gDNA method from several donors. TCRdb's version of the immuneACCESS table is confined to in-frame rearrangements and falls short of the full clone set. An unresolved V gene accounts for under half of the shortfall where checked; the remainder is of unknown origin. V, J and clone size derive from that table, while D and trimming were established from the DNA sequence. Here the sample has over 2 million clones; roughly 90% occur a single time. The leading ten clones occupy around 0.35% of the sample.

As for this clone: Which antigen it targets is not known. Per-nucleotide qualities are absent, and no much larger clonotype sits a single base away.

Sequencing used naive CD4+ T cells from PBMCs. The sample's cell subset or site, from its label and the paper: CD45RA+ positively selected. In this chain, TRBV18 is recombined with TRBJ2-5, with the D gene too uncertain to name. The TCR was taken from a young man in good health. Some clones in this sample may be carry-over from other donors' samples. This receptor has the CDR3 CASSPLARPETQYF. In nucleotides, the sequence is TGTGCCAGCTCACCACTTGCTCGGCCAGAGACCCAGTACTTC.